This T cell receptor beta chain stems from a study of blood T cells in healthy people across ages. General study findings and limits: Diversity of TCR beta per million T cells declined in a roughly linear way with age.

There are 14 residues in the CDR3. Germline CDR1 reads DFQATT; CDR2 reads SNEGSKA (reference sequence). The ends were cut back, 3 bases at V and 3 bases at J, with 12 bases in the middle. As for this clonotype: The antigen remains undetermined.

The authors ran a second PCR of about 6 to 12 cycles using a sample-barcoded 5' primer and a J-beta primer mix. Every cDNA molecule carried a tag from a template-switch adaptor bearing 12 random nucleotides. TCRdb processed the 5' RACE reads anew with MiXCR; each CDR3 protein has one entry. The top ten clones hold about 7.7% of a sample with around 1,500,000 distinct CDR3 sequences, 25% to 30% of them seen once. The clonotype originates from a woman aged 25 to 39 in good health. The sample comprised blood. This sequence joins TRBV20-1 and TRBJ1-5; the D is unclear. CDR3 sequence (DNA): TGCAGTGCTAGGGTGGAAGGGAACAATCAGCCCCAGCATTTT. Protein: CSARVEGNNQPQHF.